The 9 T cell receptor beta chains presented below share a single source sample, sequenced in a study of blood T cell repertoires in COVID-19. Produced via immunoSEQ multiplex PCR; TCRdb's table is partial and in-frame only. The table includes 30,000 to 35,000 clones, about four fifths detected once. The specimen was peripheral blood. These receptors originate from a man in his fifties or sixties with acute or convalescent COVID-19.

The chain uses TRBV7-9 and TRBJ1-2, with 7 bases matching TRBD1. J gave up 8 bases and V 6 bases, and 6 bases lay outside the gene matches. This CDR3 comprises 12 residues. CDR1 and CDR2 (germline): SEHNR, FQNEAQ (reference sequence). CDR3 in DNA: TGTGCCAGCAGTTATACAGGGGAAGGCTACACCTTC. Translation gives CASSYTGEGYTF.

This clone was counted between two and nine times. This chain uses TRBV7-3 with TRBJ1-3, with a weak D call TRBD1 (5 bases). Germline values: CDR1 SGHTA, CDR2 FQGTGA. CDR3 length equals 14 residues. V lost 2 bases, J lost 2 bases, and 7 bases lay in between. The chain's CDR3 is CASSLGQAGNTIYF. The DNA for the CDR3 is TGTGCCAGCAGCTTAGGACAAGCTGGAAACACCATATATTTT.

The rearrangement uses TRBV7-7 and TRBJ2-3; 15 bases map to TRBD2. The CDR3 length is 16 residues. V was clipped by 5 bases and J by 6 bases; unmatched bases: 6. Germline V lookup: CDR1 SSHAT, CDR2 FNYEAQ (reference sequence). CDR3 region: CASSPGLAGGPDTQYF. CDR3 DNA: TGTGCCAGCAGCCCTGGACTAGCGGGGGGGCCGGATACGCAGTATTTT.

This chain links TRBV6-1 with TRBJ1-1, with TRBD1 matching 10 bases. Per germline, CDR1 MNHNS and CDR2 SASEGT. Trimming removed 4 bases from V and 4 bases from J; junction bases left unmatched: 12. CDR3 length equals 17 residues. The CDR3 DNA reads TGTGCCAGCAGTGCCCACGGACAGGGGGATCTTTTCACTGAAGCTTTCTTT. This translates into CASSAHGQGDLFTEAFF.

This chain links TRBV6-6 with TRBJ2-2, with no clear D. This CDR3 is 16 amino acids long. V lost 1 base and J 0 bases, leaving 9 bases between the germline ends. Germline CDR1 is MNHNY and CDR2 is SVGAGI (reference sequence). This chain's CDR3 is CASSYFGRTNTGELFF. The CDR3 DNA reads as TGTGCCAGCAGTTACTTTGGCAGGACGAACACCGGGGAGCTGTTTTTT.

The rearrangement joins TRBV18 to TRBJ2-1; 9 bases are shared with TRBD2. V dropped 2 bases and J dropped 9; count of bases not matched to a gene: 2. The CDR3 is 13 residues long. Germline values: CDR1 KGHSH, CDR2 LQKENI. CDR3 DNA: TGTGCCAGCTCACCAGGACTAGCGCTTGAGCAGTTCTTC. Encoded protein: CASSPGLALEQFF.

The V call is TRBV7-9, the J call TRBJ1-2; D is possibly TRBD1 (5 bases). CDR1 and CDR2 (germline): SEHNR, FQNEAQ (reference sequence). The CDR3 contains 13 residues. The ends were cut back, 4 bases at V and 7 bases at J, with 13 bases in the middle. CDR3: CASSSAGSSGYTF. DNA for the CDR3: TGTGCCAGCAGCTCGGCAGGGTCCTCTGGCTACACCTTC.

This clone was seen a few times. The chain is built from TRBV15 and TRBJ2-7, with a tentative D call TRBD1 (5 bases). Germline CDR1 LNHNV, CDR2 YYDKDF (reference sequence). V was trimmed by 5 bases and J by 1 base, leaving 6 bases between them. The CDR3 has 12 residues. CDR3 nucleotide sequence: TGTGCCACCAGCGGACAATCCTACGAGCAGTACTTC. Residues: CATSGQSYEQYF.

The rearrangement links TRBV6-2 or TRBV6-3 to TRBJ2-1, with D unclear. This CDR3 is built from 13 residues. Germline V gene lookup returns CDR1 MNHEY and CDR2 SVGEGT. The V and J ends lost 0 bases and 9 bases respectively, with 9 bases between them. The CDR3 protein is CASSYSESSEQFF. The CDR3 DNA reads TGTGCCAGCAGTTACTCGGAGTCTTCTGAGCAGTTCTTC.